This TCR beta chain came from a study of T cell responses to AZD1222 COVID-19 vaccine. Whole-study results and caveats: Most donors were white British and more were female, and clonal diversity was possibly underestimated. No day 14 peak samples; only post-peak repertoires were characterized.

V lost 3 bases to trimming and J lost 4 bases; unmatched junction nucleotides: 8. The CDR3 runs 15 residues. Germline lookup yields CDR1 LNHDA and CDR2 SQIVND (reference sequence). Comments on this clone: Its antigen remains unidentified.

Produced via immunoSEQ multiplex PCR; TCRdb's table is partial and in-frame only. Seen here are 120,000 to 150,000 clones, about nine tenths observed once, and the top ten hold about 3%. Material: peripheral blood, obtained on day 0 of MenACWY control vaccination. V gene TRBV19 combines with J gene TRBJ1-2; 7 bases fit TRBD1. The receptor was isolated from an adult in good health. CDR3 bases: TGTGCCAGTAGTATCGGACAGGTCGGTGGCTATGGCTACACCTTC. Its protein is CASSIGQVGGYGYTF.